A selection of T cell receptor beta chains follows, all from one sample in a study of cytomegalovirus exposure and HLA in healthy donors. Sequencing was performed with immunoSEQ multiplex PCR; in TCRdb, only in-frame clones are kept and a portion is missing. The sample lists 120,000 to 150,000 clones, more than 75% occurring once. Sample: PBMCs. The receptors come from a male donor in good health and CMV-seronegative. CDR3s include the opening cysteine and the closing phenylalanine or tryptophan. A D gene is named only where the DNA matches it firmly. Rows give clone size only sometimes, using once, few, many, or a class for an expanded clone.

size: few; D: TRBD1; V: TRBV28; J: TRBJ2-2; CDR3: CASSLMGQGSTGELFF; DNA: TGTGCCAGCAGTTTAATGGGACAGGGATCCACCGGGGAGCTGTTTTTT
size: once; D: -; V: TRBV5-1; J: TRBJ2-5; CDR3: CASSLMAGPQETQYF; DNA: TGCGCCAGCAGCTTAATGGCAGGCCCCCAAGAGACCCAGTACTTC
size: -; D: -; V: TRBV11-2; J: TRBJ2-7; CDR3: CASSLERGSTYEQYF; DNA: TGTGCCAGCAGCTTAGAGCGGGGTAGTACGTACGAGCAGTACTTC
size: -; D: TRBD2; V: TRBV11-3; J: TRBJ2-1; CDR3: CASSPGGYNEQFF; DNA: TGTGCCAGCAGCCCCGGGGGGTACAATGAGCAGTTCTTC
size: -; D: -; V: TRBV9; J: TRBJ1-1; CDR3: CASSGGASGNTEAFF; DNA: TGTGCCAGCAGCGGGGGCGCCTCCGGGAACACTGAAGCTTTCTTT
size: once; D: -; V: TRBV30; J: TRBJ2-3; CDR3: CAWASWRDTQYF; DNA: TGTGCCTGGGCTAGTTGGCGAGATACGCAGTATTTT
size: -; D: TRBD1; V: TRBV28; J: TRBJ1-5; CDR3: CASRRDRGGQPQHF; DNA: TGTGCCAGCAGAAGGGACAGGGGCGGTCAGCCCCAGCATTTT
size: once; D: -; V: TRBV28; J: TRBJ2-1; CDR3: CASSSTGRFYNEQFF; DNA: TGTGCCAGCAGTAGCACAGGGAGATTCTACAATGAGCAGTTCTTC
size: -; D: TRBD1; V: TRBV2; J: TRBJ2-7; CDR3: CASRADRGHEQYF; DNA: TGTGCCAGCAGAGCGGACAGGGGCCACGAGCAGTACTTC
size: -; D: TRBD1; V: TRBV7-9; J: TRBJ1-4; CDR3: CASSSLTGTAEKLFF; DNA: TGTGCCAGCAGCTCCTTAACCGGGACAGCTGAAAAACTGTTTTTT
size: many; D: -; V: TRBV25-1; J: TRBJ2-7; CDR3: CASSDRVYEQYF; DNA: TGTGCCAGCAGTGACCGCGTCTACGAGCAGTACTTC
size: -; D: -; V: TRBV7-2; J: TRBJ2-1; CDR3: CASSSQKGSYNEQFF; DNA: TGTGCCAGCAGCTCTCAAAAGGGGTCCTACAATGAGCAGTTCTTC
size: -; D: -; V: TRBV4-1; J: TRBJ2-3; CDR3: CASSQAPGLAGDTQYF; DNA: TGCGCCAGCAGCCAAGCTCCGGGCCTGGCAGGGGATACGCAGTATTTT
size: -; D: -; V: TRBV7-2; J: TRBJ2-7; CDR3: CASSGYSSYEQYF; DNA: TGTGCCAGCAGCGGATACAGCTCCTACGAGCAGTACTTC
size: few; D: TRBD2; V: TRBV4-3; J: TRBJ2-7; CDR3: CVSSQERVGRGLAAYEQYF; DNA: TGCGTCAGCAGCCAAGAACGAGTGGGCAGGGGACTAGCAGCGTACGAGCAGTACTTC
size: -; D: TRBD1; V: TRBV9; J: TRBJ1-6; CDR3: CASSARDSHSPLHF; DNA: TGTGCCAGCAGTGCGCGGGACAGCCATTCACCCCTCCACTTT
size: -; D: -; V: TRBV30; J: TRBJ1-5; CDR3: CAWSRGGITSNQPQHF; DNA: TGTGCCTGGAGCCGAGGGGGAATCACTAGCAATCAGCCCCAGCATTTT
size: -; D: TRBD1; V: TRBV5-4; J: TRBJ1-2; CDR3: CASSLQGAHGYTF; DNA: TGTGCCAGCAGCTTACAGGGGGCCCATGGCTACACCTTC
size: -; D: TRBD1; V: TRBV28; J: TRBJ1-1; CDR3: CASSFIQGAEAFF; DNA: TGTGCCAGCAGTTTTATACAGGGGGCTGAAGCTTTCTTT
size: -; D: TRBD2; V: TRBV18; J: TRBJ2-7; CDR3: CASSPPSGGSISYEQYF; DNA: TGTGCCAGCTCACCACCCAGCGGGGGATCTATCTCCTACGAGCAGTACTTC
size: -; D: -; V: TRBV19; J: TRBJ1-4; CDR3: CASSISGAGEKLFF; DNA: TGTGCCAGTAGTATATCTGGGGCAGGGGAAAAACTGTTTTTT
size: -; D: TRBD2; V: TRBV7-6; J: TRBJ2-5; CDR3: CASSSWTSGGAETQYF; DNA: TGTGCCAGCAGCTCTTGGACTAGCGGGGGGGCAGAGACCCAGTACTTC
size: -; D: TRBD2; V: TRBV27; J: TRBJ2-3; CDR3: CASSWASGEYTDTQYF; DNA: TGTGCCAGCAGTTGGGCTAGCGGGGAGTATACAGATACGCAGTATTTT
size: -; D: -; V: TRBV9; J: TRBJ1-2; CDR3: CASSGILPGNRVFSLTF; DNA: TGTGCCAGCAGCGGGATCCTTCCGGGGAATCGAGTTTTCTCTCTCACCTTC
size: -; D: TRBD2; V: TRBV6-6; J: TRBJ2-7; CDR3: CASSYSGGGPYEQYF; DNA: TGTGCCAGCAGTTACTCTGGCGGGGGTCCCTACGAGCAGTACTTC
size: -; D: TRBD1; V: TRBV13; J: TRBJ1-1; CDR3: CASSPRQGHEAFF; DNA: TGTGCCAGCAGCCCTCGACAGGGGCATGAAGCTTTCTTT
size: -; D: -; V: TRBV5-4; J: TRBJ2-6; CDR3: CASSLGGVGGANVLTF; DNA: TGTGCCAGCAGCTTGGGGGGAGTCGGTGGGGCCAACGTCCTGACTTTC
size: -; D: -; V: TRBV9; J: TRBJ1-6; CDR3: CASSVRAGANSPLHF; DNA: TGTGCCAGCAGCGTGAGGGCAGGGGCCAATTCACCCCTCCACTTT
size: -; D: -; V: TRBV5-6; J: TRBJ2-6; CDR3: CASRWGPPGSGANVLTF; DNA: TGTGCCAGCAGGTGGGGGCCCCCGGGCTCTGGGGCCAACGTCCTGACTTTC
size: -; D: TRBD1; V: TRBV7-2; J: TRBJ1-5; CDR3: CASSLVVGQNNQPQHF; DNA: TGTGCCAGCAGCCTGGTCGTGGGACAGAATAATCAGCCCCAGCATTTT
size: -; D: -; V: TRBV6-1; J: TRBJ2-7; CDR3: CASSADSYEQYF; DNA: TGTGCCAGCAGTGCGGACAGCTACGAGCAGTACTTC
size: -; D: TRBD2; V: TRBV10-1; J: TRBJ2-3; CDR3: CASSTAGGADTQYF; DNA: TGCGCCAGCAGTACTGCGGGGGGGGCAGATACGCAGTATTTT
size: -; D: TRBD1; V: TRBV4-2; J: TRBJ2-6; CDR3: CASSQPGQGATGANVLTF; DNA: TGTGCCAGCAGCCAACCCGGACAGGGGGCAACTGGGGCCAACGTCCTGACTTTC
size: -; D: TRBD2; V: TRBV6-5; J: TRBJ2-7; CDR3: CASSYLAGAAYEQYF; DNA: TGTGCCAGCAGTTACCTAGCGGGGGCTGCCTACGAGCAGTACTTC
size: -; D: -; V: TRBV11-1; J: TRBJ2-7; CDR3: CASSLLTGGPYEQYF; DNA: TGTGCCAGCAGCTTGTTAACGGGGGGCCCCTACGAGCAGTACTTC
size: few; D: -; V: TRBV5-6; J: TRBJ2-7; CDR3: CASSLRDTYEQYF; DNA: TGTGCCAGCAGCTTGAGGGACACCTACGAGCAGTACTTC
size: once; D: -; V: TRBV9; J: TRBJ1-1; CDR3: CASSGGGAGYTEAFF; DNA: TGTGCCAGCAGCGGGGGCGGGGCGGGATACACTGAAGCTTTCTTT
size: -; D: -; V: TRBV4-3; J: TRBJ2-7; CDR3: CASSQSLAGKGYEQYF; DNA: TGCGCCAGCAGCCAATCCCTCGCAGGGAAGGGCTACGAGCAGTACTTC